This T cell receptor (beta chain) comes out of a study of cytomegalovirus exposure and HLA in healthy donors. The junction had 9 bases not matched to a gene; V was cut back by 5 bases and J by 5 bases. The CDR3 extends over 14 amino acids. Germline CDR1 SQVTM, CDR2 ANQGSEA. Produced via immunoSEQ multiplex PCR; TCRdb's table is partial and in-frame only. The data hold some 72,000 clones, with approximately 95% observed a single time. The sequence was obtained from a man younger than 35 in good health and CMV-seropositive. Specimen: PBMCs. V and J are TRBV29-1 and TRBJ2-3; 8 nucleotides agree with TRBD2. CDR3 loop: CSVPWVSGKDTQYF. The CDR3 bases are TGCAGCGTTCCCTGGGTTAGCGGGAAAGATACGCAGTATTTT.